The subject of this entry is one TCR beta chain. What this receptor recognizes is not known. Base quality data are lacking; no much larger clone is found one base away. The source of the sample is a study of radiotherapy plus CTLA-4 blockade in lung cancer (dated by TCRdb to the late 2010s). Study-level background: Objective responses occurred in more than 15% of enrolled patients, and 30% to 40% achieved disease control. Here is what the overall study found, with its caveats: After treatment with radiotherapy and ipilimumab, TCR clones that originated in tumors expanded in peripheral blood. Early dynamic changes in blood T cell clones, together with increased serum interferon-beta after radiation, were reported as the strongest predictors of response.

Inclusive of the bounding cysteine and phenylalanine, the CDR3 is 18 residues long. Just the 54-base CDR3 DNA is kept, in frame starting at base 1. Trimming costs V 1 base and J 3 bases, and their ends lie 22 bases apart. In the germline V gene, CDR1 corresponds to SGHTA and CDR2 to FQGNSA. Library method: the immunoSEQ multiplex PCR assay. The immuneACCESS repertoire file appears here via TCRdb, limited to in-frame rearrangements. These files lack a portion of the clones; in checked studies, under half of the deficit traces to unresolved V genes, and the cause of the others is not known. The sample yields approximately 52,000 clones; 75% to 85% were counted once. The ten largest clones take up 8.5% of the sample. The study evaluated CTLA-4 blockade (ipilimumab) given together with focal radiation therapy in patients who had chemo-refractory metastatic non-small-cell lung cancer.

The chain is encoded by TRBV7-2 joined to TRBJ2-7; a tentative D call is TRBD2 (6 bases match). This clonotype originated in a human donor with non-small cell lung cancer who had a complete response to radiotherapy plus ipilimumab. This specimen consisted of peripheral blood, obtained from a patient treated with radiotherapy plus ipilimumab. The CDR3: CASSLEAFWGGEHYEQYF. The DNA is TGTGCCAGCAGCTTAGAAGCCTTTTGGGGCGGGGAACACTACGAGCAGTACTTC.